This T cell receptor (beta chain) was recorded in a study of cytomegalovirus exposure and HLA in healthy donors. Study-level findings and limits: Cytomegalovirus status was reportedly diagnosed by the classifier with high sensitivity and specificity. A list of 150 to 200 TCR beta chains associated with cytomegalovirus was given. CMV antigen specificity of three CMV-associated chains was confirmed in vitro.

The donors were part of the roughly 120-subject validation cohort, which stood apart from the roughly 700-subject first cohort. The table came from immunoSEQ multiplex PCR; TCRdb's copy has only in-frame clones and leaves some out. This repertoire shows 250,000 to 400,000 clones, approximately 85% found once; its top ten account for approximately 0.9%. Trimming took 1 base from V and 7 from J; bases not matched to a gene: 4. Germline V CDR1 and CDR2: SGHTA, FQGNSA. CDR3 length: 14 residues. Comments on this clone: Its cognate antigen is unknown.

Sequencing was performed on PBMCs. The chain joins TRBV7-2 to TRBJ2-7; 10 bases agree with TRBD1. This receptor was identified in a man under 40 in good health and CMV-seronegative. CDR3: CASSLGQGALEQYF. CDR3 nucleotide sequence: TGTGCCAGCAGCTTAGGACAGGGGGCGTTAGAGCAGTACTTC.